This T cell receptor (beta chain) was sequenced during a study of blood T cell repertoires in COVID-19. In the original processing: Amplification with reference gene primers provided the estimates of nucleated cell counts. Assay: immunoSEQ multiplex PCR; the TCRdb copy retains only in-frame clones and omits some. The DNA gave D and trimming, while V, J and clone size come from that table. The table has about 27,000 clones, approximately 66% seen once. The CDR3 runs to 15 residues. V shed 7 bases and J 5 bases; nucleotides not matched to a gene: 9. The V gene's germline CDR1 is MNHEY and CDR2 SVGAGI. This chain joins TRBV6-5 and TRBJ2-3; 10 bases are a match to TRBD1. The sequenced sample consisted of peripheral blood. This TCR came from a man between 60 and 75 years old with active or convalescent COVID-19. DNA for the CDR3: TGTGCCAGCAATCCCGGGGACAGGGGAAAAGATACGCAGTATTTT. Protein sequence: CASNPGDRGKDTQYF.